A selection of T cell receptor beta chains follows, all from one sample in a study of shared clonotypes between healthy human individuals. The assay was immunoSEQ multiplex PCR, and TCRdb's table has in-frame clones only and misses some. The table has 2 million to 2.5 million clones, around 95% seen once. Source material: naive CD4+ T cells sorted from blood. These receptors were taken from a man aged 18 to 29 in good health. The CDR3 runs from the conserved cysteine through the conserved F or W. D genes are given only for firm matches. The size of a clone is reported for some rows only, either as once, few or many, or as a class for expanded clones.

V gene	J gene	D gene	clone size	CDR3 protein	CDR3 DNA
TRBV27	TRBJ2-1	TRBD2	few	CASSPIAGGPSNEQFF	TGTGCCAGCAGTCCAATAGCGGGAGGGCCCTCGAATGAGCAGTTCTTC
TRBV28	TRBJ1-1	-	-	CASSLQLNTEAFF	TGTGCCAGCAGTTTGCAGCTGAACACTGAAGCTTTCTTT
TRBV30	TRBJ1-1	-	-	CAWSSRVHSTEAFF	TGTGCCTGGAGTTCTAGGGTCCATTCCACTGAAGCTTTCTTT
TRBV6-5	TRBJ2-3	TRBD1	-	CASSYKDRGADTQYF	TGTGCCAGCAGTTACAAGGACAGGGGCGCAGATACGCAGTATTTT
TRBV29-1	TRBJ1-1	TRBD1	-	CSLGTGVMNTEAFF	TGCAGCCTCGGGACAGGGGTCATGAACACTGAAGCTTTCTTT
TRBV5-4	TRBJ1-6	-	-	CASSSKTSPLHF	TGTGCCAGCAGCTCCAAGACTTCACCCCTCCACTTT
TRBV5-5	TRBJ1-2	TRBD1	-	CASSILKGGQLIINYGYTF	TGTGCCAGCAGCATCCTGAAGGGGGGACAGTTAATTATTAACTATGGCTACACCTTC
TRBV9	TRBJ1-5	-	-	CASSTQGYSNQPQHF	TGTGCCAGCAGCACACAGGGTTATAGCAATCAGCCCCAGCATTTT
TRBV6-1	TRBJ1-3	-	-	CASSEISGNTIYF	TGTGCCAGCAGTGAAATATCTGGAAACACCATATATTTT
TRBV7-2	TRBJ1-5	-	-	CASSLGGQSNQPQHF	TGTGCCAGCAGCTTAGGGGGTCAGAGCAATCAGCCCCAGCATTTT
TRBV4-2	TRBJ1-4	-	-	CASSQDPQPETNEKLFF	TGTGCCAGCAGCCAAGATCCACAGCCTGAAACTAATGAAAAACTGTTTTTT
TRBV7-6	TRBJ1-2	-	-	CASSADPAFGYTF	TGTGCCAGCAGCGCGGACCCAGCCTTCGGCTACACCTTC
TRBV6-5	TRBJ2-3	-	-	CASSFAPPGTDTQYF	TGTGCCAGCAGTTTCGCCCCCCCAGGGACAGATACGCAGTATTTT
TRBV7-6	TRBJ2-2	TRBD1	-	CASQLLSTGSYTGELFF	TGTGCCAGCCAGCTTCTATCGACAGGGTCCTACACCGGGGAGCTGTTTTTT
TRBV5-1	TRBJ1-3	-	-	CASSFGGGNTIYF	TGCGCCAGCAGCTTCGGGGGAGGGAACACCATATATTTT
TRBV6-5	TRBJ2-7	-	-	CASSYPKGGSYEQYF	TGTGCCAGCAGTTACCCCAAAGGGGGATCCTACGAGCAGTACTTC
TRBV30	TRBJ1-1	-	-	CAWRYGEGTEAFF	TGTGCCTGGAGATACGGGGAAGGAACTGAAGCTTTCTTT
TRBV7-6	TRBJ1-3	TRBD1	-	CASSPGTGNSGNTIYF	TGTGCCAGCAGCCCCGGGACAGGTAATTCTGGAAACACCATATATTTT
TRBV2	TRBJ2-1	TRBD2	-	CASSESRGSWYEQFF	TGTGCCAGCAGTGAAAGCCGCGGGAGTTGGTATGAGCAGTTCTTC
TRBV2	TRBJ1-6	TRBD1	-	CASRGSGTGVSPLHF	TGTGCCAGCAGAGGGTCCGGGACAGGGGTTTCACCCCTCCACTTT
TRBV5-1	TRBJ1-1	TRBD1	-	CASSFAQGATEAFF	TGCGCCAGCAGCTTCGCGCAGGGGGCCACTGAAGCTTTCTTT
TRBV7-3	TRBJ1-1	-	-	CASSLYDNTEAFF	TGTGCCAGCAGCTTATATGACAACACTGAAGCTTTCTTT
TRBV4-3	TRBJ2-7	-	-	CASSQVDSSYEQYF	TGCGCCAGCAGCCAAGTGGACAGTTCCTACGAGCAGTACTTC
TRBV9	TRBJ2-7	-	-	CASSSDREYF	TGTGCCAGCAGCTCCGACCGGGAGTACTTC
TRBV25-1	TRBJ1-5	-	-	CASRLRQTLCNQPQHF	TGTGCCAGCAGACTTCGACAGACGCTCTGCAATCAGCCCCAGCATTTT
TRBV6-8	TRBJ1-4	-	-	CASITIGELFF	TGTGCCAGCATCACAATCGGGGAACTGTTTTTT
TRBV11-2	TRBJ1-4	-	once	CASSLGSNEKLFF	TGTGCCAGCAGCTTAGGCAGCAATGAAAAACTGTTTTTT
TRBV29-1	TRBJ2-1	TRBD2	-	CSVATGTSGRNEQFF	TGCAGCGTGGCGACAGGGACTAGCGGGAGGAATGAGCAGTTCTTC
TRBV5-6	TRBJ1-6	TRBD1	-	CASSRTGGKDNSPLHF	TGTGCCAGCAGCCGGACAGGGGGGAAGGATAATTCACCCCTCCACTTT
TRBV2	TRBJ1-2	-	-	CASADTAFGYTF	TGTGCCAGCGCGGACACGGCCTTTGGCTACACCTTC
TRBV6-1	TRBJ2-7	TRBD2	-	CASRTSGSYEQYF	TGTGCCAGCAGAACTAGCGGGAGCTACGAGCAGTACTTC
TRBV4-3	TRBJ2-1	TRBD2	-	CASSQDSLAGSSYNEQFF	TGCGCCAGCAGCCAAGATAGTCTAGCGGGGAGCTCCTACAATGAGCAGTTCTTC
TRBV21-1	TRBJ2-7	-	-	CASSKLTEQYF	TGTGCCAGCAGCAAACTTACCGAGCAGTACTTC
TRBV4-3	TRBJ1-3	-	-	CASSQERQTGNTIYF	TGCGCCAGCAGCCAAGAAAGGCAGACTGGAAACACCATATATTTT
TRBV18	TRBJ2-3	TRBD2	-	CASSPGAGVTDTQYF	TGTGCCAGCTCACCCGGCGCGGGAGTCACAGATACGCAGTATTTT
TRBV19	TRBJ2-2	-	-	CASSIGPANTGELFF	TGTGCCAGTAGTATTGGACCGGCAAACACCGGGGAGCTGTTTTTT
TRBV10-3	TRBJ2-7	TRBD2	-	CAIRMTSGSMYEQYF	TGTGCCATCAGGATGACTAGCGGGAGTATGTACGAGCAGTACTTC
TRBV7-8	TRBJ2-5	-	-	CASSPGVGETQYF	TGTGCCAGCAGCCCTGGGGTAGGAGAGACCCAGTACTTC